This is a list of T cell receptor beta chains from one sample in a study of CD8+ T cells in alopecia areata. Measured with immunoSEQ multiplex PCR; TCRdb has only the in-frame clones, and not every one. The sample contains 150,000 to 200,000 clones, 50% to 60% of which appear only once. Sequenced sample: CD4+ T cells sorted from blood. The origin of the receptors is a human donor in good health. Both conserved end residues are part of each CDR3. Each record gives: clone size, J gene, V gene, D gene, CDR3 protein, CDR3 DNA. The D gene is left open where the match is weak. Only part of the rows carry a size: once, few, many, or a class if the clone is expanded.

-	TRBJ2-3	TRBV20-1	-	CSVFGLDTQYF	TGCAGTGTTTTCGGGCTGGATACGCAGTATTTT
-	TRBJ2-3	TRBV7-8	-	CASSQGREDTQYF	TGTGCCAGCAGCCAGGGCAGGGAGGATACGCAGTATTTT
-	TRBJ1-3	TRBV5-6	-	CASSPRRVGGNTIYF	TGTGCCAGCAGCCCTCGGCGGGTTGGAGGAAACACCATATATTTT
-	TRBJ2-4	TRBV19	TRBD1	CASSMTGSGTKNIQYF	TGTGCCAGTAGTATGACAGGGTCCGGAACCAAAAACATTCAGTACTTC
-	TRBJ1-2	TRBV20-1	-	CSARGLVGYTF	TGCAGTGCTCGAGGACTGGTGGGCTACACCTTC
-	TRBJ1-1	TRBV29-1	TRBD1	CSVARPWGQGNTEAFF	TGCAGCGTTGCCCGACCGTGGGGACAGGGGAACACTGAAGCTTTCTTT
-	TRBJ2-5	TRBV29-1	-	CSAVRIAQETQYF	TGCAGCGCCGTTCGAATAGCACAAGAGACCCAGTACTTC
many	TRBJ2-2	TRBV7-9	-	CASLAREVGTGELFF	TGTGCCAGCCTGGCCAGGGAAGTGGGCACCGGGGAGCTGTTTTTT
-	TRBJ2-3	TRBV18	-	CASSPPSGTQYF	TGTGCCAGCTCACCACCGAGTGGGACGCAGTATTTT
-	TRBJ2-2	TRBV25-1	-	CASSNPGGANTGELFF	TGTGCCAGCAGTAACCCCGGGGGAGCGAACACCGGGGAGCTGTTTTTT
-	TRBJ1-2	TRBV20-1	-	CSSWGASGYTF	TGCAGTTCGTGGGGGGCAAGTGGCTACACCTTC
-	TRBJ2-1	TRBV30	TRBD1	CAWSDRGQSEQFF	TGTGCCTGGAGCGACAGGGGTCAGAGTGAGCAGTTCTTC